This T cell receptor beta chain was sequenced for a study of spatial heterogeneity in lung cancer. For the study at large: Sequences of the beta chain were consistently detected in greater numbers than alpha-chain sequences.

The germline V gene has CDR1 WNHNN and CDR2 SYGVQD (reference sequence). V dropped 10 bases and J dropped 3 bases, with 12 bases sitting between them. There are 13 residues in the CDR3. TCR cDNA molecules were tagged individually, and each one carried a unique molecular identifier. TCRdb re-derived calls from the 5' RACE reads in MiXCR, one entry per CDR3 protein. The sample lists 4,000 or so distinct CDR3 sequences; around 17% were seen once. As concerns this clonotype: Its antigen is unknown.

Points from the study as a whole: Resection saw ubiquitous expanded tumor TCRs appear in blood more than follow-up did.

Time point meaning: sample taken at primary tumor resection. The study sequenced unsorted whole RNA from tumor, nontumor lung or frozen PBMC. Samples were obtained from about 72 donors, all untreated early-stage non-small cell lung cancer patients. V usage is TRBV10-1 and J usage is TRBJ2-2; D may be TRBD2 (6 bases). The sample consisted of PBMCs, taken at surgery. The clonotype comes from a male donor with early-stage non-small cell lung cancer. Written as DNA, the CDR3 is TGCGCCAACCGGGGACTTTACACCGGGGAGCTGTTTTTT. Amino acid sequence: CANRGLYTGELFF.